This entry features one T cell receptor (beta chain) sequence. Its specificity is unknown. The CDR3 loop spans 12 amino acids. The trim removed 7 bases at V and 1 base at J, leaving 3 bases unmatched. Germline V gene sequence: CDR1 SQVTM, CDR2 ANQGSEA. This entry belongs to a study of Ad26.COV2.S vaccination and SARS-CoV-2 variants. Study-wide results and caveats: Overall T cell responses may have been underestimated by the analyses of TCR breadth and depth.

Data came from immunoSEQ multiplex PCR; TCRdb stores just in-frame clones and leaves some out. Among approximately 400,000 clones listed, about 90% were seen once. This TCR was sampled from a human donor who had recovered from COVID-19. This rearrangement joins TRBV29-1 to TRBJ1-2; 7 bases line up with TRBD1. The sample here was peripheral blood, taken after recovery from COVID-19. The CDR3 here is CSGRDSNYGYTF. CDR3 bases: TGCAGCGGCCGGGACAGTAACTATGGCTACACCTTC.